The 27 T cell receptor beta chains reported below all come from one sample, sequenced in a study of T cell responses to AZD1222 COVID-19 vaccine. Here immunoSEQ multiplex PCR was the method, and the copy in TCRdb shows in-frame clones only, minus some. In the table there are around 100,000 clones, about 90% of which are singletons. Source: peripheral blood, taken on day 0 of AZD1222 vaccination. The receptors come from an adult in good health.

The CDR3 here is CASSAGLNTEAFF. The CDR3 coding sequence is TGTGCCAGCAGTGCAGGGTTGAACACTGAAGCTTTCTTT. The genes are TRBV2 and TRBJ1-1; tentatively, D is TRBD1 (5 bases). Per germline, CDR1 SNHLY and CDR2 FYNNEI. The V gene lost 4 bases and the J gene lost 0 bases, with 6 bases spanning the gap. CDR3 length: 13 amino acids.

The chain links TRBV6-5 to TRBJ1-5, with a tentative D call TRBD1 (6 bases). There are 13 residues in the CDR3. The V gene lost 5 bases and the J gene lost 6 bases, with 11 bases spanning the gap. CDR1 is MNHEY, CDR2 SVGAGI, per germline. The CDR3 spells CASSRQASQPQHF. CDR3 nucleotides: TGTGCCAGCAGTCGACAGGCGAGTCAGCCCCAGCATTTT.

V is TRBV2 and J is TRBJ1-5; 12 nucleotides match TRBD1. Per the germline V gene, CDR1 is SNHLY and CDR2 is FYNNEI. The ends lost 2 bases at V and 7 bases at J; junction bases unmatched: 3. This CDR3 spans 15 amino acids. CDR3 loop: CASSELGQGAQPQHF. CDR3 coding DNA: TGTGCCAGCAGTGAACTGGGACAGGGGGCCCAGCCCCAGCATTTT.

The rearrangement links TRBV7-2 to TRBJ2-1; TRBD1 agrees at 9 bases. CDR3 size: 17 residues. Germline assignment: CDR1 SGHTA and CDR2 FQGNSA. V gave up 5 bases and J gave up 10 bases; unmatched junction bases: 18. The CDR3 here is CASSSRGQGTGGWEQFF. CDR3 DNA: TGTGCCAGCAGCAGCCGAGGACAGGGGACAGGTGGGTGGGAGCAGTTCTTC.

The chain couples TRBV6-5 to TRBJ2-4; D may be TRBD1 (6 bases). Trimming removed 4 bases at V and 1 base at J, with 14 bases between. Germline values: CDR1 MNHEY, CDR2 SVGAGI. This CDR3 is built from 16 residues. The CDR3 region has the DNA TGTGCCAGCAGTTCTACAGGGTCGGTGGCCAAAAACATTCAGTACTTC. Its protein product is CASSSTGSVAKNIQYF.

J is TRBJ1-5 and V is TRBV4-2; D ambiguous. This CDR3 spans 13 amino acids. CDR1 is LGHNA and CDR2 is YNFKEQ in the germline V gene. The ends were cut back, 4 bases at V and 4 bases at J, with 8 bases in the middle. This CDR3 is CASSLGRNQPQHF. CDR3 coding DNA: TGTGCCAGCAGCCTAGGACGGAATCAGCCCCAGCATTTT.

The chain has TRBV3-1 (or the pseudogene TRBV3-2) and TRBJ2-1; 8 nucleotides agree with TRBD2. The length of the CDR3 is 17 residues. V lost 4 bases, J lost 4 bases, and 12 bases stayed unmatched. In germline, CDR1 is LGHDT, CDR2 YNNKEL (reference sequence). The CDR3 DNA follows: TGTGCCAGCAGCCCTCCAGTGATAGCGGGGACATACAATGAGCAGTTCTTC. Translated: CASSPPVIAGTYNEQFF.

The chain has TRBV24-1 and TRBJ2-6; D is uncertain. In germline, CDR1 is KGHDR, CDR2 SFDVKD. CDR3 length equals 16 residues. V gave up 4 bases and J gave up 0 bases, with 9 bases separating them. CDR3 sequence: CATSEVINSGANVLTF. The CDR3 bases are TGTGCCACCAGTGAAGTCATTAACTCTGGGGCCAACGTCCTGACTTTC.

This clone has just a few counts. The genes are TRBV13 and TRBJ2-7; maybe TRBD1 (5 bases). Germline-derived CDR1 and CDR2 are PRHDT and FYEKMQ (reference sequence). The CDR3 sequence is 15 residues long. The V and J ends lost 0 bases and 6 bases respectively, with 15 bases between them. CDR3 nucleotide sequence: TGTGCCAGCAGCTTAGGAGTATTGCAGGGCGGCGAGCAGTACTTC. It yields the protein CASSLGVLQGGEQYF.

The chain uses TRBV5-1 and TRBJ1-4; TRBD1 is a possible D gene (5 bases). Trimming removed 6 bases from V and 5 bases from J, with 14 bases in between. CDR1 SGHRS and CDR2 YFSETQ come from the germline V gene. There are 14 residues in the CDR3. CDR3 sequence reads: CASTLGTVNEKLFF. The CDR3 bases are TGCGCCAGCACACTAGGGACGGTGAATGAAAAACTGTTTTTT.

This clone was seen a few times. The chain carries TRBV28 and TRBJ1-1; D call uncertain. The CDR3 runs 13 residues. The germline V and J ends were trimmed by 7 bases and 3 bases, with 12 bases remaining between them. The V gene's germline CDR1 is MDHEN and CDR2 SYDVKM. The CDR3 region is CASTWTTHTEAFF. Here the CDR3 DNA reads TGTGCCAGCACCTGGACCACACACACTGAAGCTTTCTTT.

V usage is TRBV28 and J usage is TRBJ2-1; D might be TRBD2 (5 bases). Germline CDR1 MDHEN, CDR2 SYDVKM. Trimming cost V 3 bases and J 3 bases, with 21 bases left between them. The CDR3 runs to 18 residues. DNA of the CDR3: TGTGCCAGCAGTTTTGAGGGCCGAGCGTACCCACACTACAATGAGCAGTTCTTC. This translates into CASSFEGRAYPHYNEQFF.

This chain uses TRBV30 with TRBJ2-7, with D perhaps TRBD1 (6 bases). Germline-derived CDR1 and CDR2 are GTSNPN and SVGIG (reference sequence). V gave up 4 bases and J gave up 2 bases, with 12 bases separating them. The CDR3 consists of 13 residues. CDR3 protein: CAWNFRGPYEQYF. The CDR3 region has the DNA TGTGCCTGGAATTTCAGGGGTCCCTACGAGCAGTACTTC.

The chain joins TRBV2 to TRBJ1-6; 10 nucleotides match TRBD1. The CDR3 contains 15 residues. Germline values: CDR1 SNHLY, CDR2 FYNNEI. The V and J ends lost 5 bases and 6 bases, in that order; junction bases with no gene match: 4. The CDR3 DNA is TGTGCCAGCAGTCCCCGGGACAGGGGTAATTCACCCCTCCACTTT. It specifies CASSPRDRGNSPLHF.

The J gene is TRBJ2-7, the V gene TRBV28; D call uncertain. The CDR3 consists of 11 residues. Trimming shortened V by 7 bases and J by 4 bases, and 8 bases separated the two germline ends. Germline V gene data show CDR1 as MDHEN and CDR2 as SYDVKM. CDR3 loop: CASKMKYEQYF. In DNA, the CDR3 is TGTGCCAGCAAGATGAAGTACGAGCAGTACTTC.

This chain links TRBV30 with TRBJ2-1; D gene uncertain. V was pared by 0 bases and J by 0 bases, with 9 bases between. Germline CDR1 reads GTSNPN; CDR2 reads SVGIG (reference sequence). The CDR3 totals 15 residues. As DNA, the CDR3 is TGTGCCTGGAGTGTAGGCTATAGCTCCTACAATGAGCAGTTCTTC. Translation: CAWSVGYSSYNEQFF.

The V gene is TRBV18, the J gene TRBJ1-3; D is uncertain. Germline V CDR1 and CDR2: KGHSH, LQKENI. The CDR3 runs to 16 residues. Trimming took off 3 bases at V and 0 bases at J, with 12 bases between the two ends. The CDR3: CASSPKMEGSGNTIYF. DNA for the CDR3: TGTGCCAGCTCACCCAAAATGGAGGGCTCTGGAAACACCATATATTTT.

The CDR3 DNA follows: TGTGCCAGCAGCGCACACAGGGGATCCTACGAGCAGTACTTC. Protein: CASSAHRGSYEQYF. The chain is built from TRBV11-2 and TRBJ2-7; 7 nucleotides agree with TRBD1. Germline lookup yields CDR1 SGHAT and CDR2 FQNNGV. The CDR3 totals 14 residues. With 5 bases clipped from V and 1 base from J, the junction kept 5 bases outside the gene matches.

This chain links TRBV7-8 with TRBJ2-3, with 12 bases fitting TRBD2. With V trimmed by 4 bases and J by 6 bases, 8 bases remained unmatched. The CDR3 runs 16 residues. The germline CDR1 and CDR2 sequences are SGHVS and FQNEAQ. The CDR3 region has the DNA TGTGCCAGCAGCTCTCGACTAGCGGGAGAGAGGGATACGCAGTATTTT. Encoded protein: CASSSRLAGERDTQYF.

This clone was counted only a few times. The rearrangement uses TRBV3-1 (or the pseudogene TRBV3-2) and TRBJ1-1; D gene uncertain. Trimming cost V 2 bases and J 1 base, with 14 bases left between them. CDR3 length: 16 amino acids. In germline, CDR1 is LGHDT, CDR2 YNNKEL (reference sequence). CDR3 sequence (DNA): TGTGCCAGCAGCCAACGATCCTTTACACCGAACACTGAAGCTTTCTTT. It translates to CASSQRSFTPNTEAFF.

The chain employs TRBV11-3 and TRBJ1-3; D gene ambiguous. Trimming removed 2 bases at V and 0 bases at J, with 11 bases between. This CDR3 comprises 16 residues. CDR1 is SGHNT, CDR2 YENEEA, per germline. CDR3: CASSLCRVCSGNTIYF. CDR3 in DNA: TGTGCCAGCAGCTTATGCAGAGTATGCTCTGGAAACACCATATATTTT.

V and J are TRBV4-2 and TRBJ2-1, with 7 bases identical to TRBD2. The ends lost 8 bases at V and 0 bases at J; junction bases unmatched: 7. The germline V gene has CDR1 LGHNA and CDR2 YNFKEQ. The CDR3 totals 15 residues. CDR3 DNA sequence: TGTGCCAGCCGTGAGAGCGGGACCTCCTACAATGAGCAGTTCTTC. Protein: CASRESGTSYNEQFF.

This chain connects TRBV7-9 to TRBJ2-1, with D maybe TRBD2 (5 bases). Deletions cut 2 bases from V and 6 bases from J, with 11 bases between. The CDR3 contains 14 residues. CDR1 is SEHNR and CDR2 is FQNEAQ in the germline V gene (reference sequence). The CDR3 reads CASSLIGSSNEQFF. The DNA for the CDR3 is TGTGCCAGCAGCTTAATTGGGAGCTCCAATGAGCAGTTCTTC.

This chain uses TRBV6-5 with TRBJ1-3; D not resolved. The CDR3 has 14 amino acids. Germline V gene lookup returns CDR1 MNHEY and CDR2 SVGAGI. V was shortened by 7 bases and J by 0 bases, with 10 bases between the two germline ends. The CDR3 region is CASTRWGSGNTIYF. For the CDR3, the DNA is TGTGCCAGCACTCGCTGGGGCTCTGGAAACACCATATATTTT.

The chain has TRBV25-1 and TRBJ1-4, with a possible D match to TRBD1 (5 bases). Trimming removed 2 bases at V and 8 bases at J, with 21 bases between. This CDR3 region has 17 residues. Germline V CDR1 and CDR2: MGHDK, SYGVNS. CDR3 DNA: TGTGCCAGCAGTGAAGGGGTCGGGGCGGGAGAAGGGGAAAAACTGTTTTTT. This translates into CASSEGVGAGEGEKLFF.

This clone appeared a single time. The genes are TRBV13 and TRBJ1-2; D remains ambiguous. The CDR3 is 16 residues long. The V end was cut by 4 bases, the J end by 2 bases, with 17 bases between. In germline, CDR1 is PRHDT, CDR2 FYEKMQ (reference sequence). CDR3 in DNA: TGTGCCAGCAGCTCCCACCCGACAATCACCAACTATGGCTACACCTTC. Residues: CASSSHPTITNYGYTF.

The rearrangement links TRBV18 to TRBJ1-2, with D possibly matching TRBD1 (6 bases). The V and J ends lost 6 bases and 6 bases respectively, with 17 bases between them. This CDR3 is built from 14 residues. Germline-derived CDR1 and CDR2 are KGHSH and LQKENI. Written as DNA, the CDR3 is TGTGCCAGCTCCCCCCCTGGGGGGCTGAATGGCTACACCTTC. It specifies CASSPPGGLNGYTF.